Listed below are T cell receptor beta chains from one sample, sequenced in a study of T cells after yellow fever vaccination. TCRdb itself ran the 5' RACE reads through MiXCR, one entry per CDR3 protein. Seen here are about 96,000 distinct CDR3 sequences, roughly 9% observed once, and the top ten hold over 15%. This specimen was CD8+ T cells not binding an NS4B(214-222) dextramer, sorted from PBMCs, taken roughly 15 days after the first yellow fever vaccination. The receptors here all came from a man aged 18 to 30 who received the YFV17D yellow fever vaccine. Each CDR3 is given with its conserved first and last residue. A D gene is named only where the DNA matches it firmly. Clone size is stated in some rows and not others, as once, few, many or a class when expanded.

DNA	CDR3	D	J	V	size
TGTGCCAGTAAATCCGACCCAGGGCGGACTAATGAAAAACTGTTTTTT	CASKSDPGRTNEKLFF	.	TRBJ1-4	TRBV19	many
TGTGCCAGCAGCTTAAGTCCTGGACTAGCGCTCAAAAACATTCAGTACTTC	CASSLSPGLALKNIQYF	TRBD2	TRBJ2-4	TRBV7-9	few
TGTGCCAGCCAAGAGGCTAACACCGGGGAGCTGTTTTTT	CASQEANTGELFF	.	TRBJ2-2	TRBV12-3/TRBV12-4	few
TGCGCCAGCAGCCAAGATATGGGGGGACAGGTACTTAACCCAGATACGCAGTATTTT	CASSQDMGGQVLNPDTQYF	TRBD1	TRBJ2-3	TRBV4-3	.
TGTGCCAGCAGCTTGGGTTCCGGGACTAGGGATACGCAGTATTTT	CASSLGSGTRDTQYF	TRBD2	TRBJ2-3	TRBV11-3	.
TGTGCCAGCAGTCTTCGGACAGGGAATCATCCCCAGCATTTT	CASSLRTGNHPQHF	TRBD1	TRBJ1-5	TRBV12-3/TRBV12-4	.
TGCAGTGCTAGAGATCGGACAGGGGGAGGGCATCAGCCCCAGCATTTT	CSARDRTGGGHQPQHF	TRBD1	TRBJ1-5	TRBV20-1	many
TGTGCCAGCAGCCTTGGGACAGGGGATAGCAATCAGCCCCAGCATTTT	CASSLGTGDSNQPQHF	TRBD1	TRBJ1-5	TRBV9	.
TGCAGTGCTAAGTTCCGGGACCAGGCCTTTTACAATGAGCAGTTCTTC	CSAKFRDQAFYNEQFF	.	TRBJ2-1	TRBV20-1	many
TGTGCCAGCAGCCCATACCTAGCGGGGGTCGTGGATACGCAGTATTTT	CASSPYLAGVVDTQYF	TRBD2	TRBJ2-3	TRBV9	many
TGTGCCAGCAGCCACTTCGGGACAGCTACAACTAATGAAAAACTGTTTTTT	CASSHFGTATTNEKLFF	TRBD1	TRBJ1-4	TRBV6-1	.
TGTGCCAGCAGTCAGGACAGGGAAGGCGGTCAGCCCCAGCATTTT	CASSQDREGGQPQHF	TRBD1	TRBJ1-5	TRBV28	few
TGTGCCAGCTCACCAGGACACCCGGGGACTGAAGCTTTCTTT	CASSPGHPGTEAFF	.	TRBJ1-1	TRBV18	.
TGCGCCAGCAGCCAAGACCCAGGGATCGGCACTGAAGCTTTCTTT	CASSQDPGIGTEAFF	.	TRBJ1-1	TRBV4-1	few
TGTGCCAGCAGCTTAGTAAGGGGAAGGAGCACTGAAGCTTTCTTT	CASSLVRGRSTEAFF	.	TRBJ1-1	TRBV7-9	few
TGCAGCGTTGAAGACAGGGGGGTCCAAGAGACCCAGTACTTC	CSVEDRGVQETQYF	.	TRBJ2-5	TRBV29-1	.
TGTGCCAGCAGTGAAGGACAGAAGAACACCGGGGAGCTGTTTTTT	CASSEGQKNTGELFF	.	TRBJ2-2	TRBV2	.
TGCGCCAGCAGCCCTCTGGGGGGCAGGAACACCGGGGAGCTGTTTTTT	CASSPLGGRNTGELFF	.	TRBJ2-2	TRBV4-3	few
TGTGCCAGCAGCTTACCAGGGGAAACCGGGGAGCTGTTTTTT	CASSLPGETGELFF	.	TRBJ2-2	TRBV13	.
TGCGCCAGCAGCTTGCGCGGAGATCAGCCCCAGCATTTT	CASSLRGDQPQHF	.	TRBJ1-5	TRBV5-1	.
TGTGCCAGCAGTTCCTCAGGAGATCGGATCTATGGCTACACCTTC	CASSSSGDRIYGYTF	.	TRBJ1-2	TRBV12-3/TRBV12-4	.
TGTGCCAGCAGTCTAACCATTTCACAGGGGGCGCACAATGAGCAGTTCTTC	CASSLTISQGAHNEQFF	TRBD1	TRBJ2-1	TRBV12-3/TRBV12-4	many
TGTGCCAGCAGTTTAAAGGCGGGGGGCTTGGAGACCCAGTACTTC	CASSLKAGGLETQYF	TRBD2	TRBJ2-5	TRBV27	.
TGTGCCAGCAGAACCGGGACGGGGATGGGTAATTCACCCCTCCACTTT	CASRTGTGMGNSPLHF	.	TRBJ1-6	TRBV27	few
TGTGCCAGCAGTTCCCTAGCGGGCAGCTCCTACAATGAGCAGTTCTTC	CASSSLAGSSYNEQFF	TRBD2	TRBJ2-1	TRBV28	many
TGTGCCAGTTGTCGTGCGATCATGGACACTGAAGCTTTCTTT	CASCRAIMDTEAFF	.	TRBJ1-1	TRBV19	few
TGTGCCAGCAGTTTAGGGTTTCGGGACGTCGACTACGAGCAGTACTTC	CASSLGFRDVDYEQYF	.	TRBJ2-7	TRBV27	.
TGTGCCACCAGCAGAGATCCGGACAGGGGTTTGGGCTACACCTTC	CATSRDPDRGLGYTF	TRBD1	TRBJ1-2	TRBV15	.
TGTGCCAGCAGCCCATCAGCCGGGGGGTACGGAAACACCATATATTTT	CASSPSAGGYGNTIYF	.	TRBJ1-3	TRBV3-1	.
TGTGCCAGCAGCCAAAGGGAGGCCCCTGGAAACACCATATATTTT	CASSQREAPGNTIYF	.	TRBJ1-3	TRBV7-9	few
TGCGCCAGCAGCCAAACCGGGACTCCTGGCTACACCTTC	CASSQTGTPGYTF	.	TRBJ1-2	TRBV4-3	few
TGTGCCAGCAGCTTACGGTCTAGCGATGATACGCAGTATTTT	CASSLRSSDDTQYF	.	TRBJ2-3	TRBV7-2	few
TGTGCCAGCAGTTTTCTGAGCTACTATGGCTACACCTTC	CASSFLSYYGYTF	.	TRBJ1-2	TRBV12-3/TRBV12-4	many
TGTGCCAGCAGCTTAGCCCCCGTCAGCTCCTACAATGAGCAGTTCTTC	CASSLAPVSSYNEQFF	.	TRBJ2-1	TRBV11-2	.
TGTGCCAGCAACAGGGTGTCCGGGGAGCTGTTTTTT	CASNRVSGELFF	.	TRBJ2-2	TRBV11-2	few
TGTGCCAGCAGTTTCGGGACAGGCTATGGCTACACCTTC	CASSFGTGYGYTF	TRBD1	TRBJ1-2	TRBV28	few
TGCAGTGCTAGAGTATCGATGGAGAATGAGCAGTTCTTC	CSARVSMENEQFF	.	TRBJ2-1	TRBV20-1	few
TGCGCCAGCAGCCAAGTCAGGGGCCCAAATCAGCCCCAGCATTTT	CASSQVRGPNQPQHF	.	TRBJ1-5	TRBV4-1	few
TGTGCCAGCAGTGGGACTAGCGGGGCGCCGGGGGAGACCCAGTACTTC	CASSGTSGAPGETQYF	TRBD2	TRBJ2-5	TRBV2	.
TGCAGTGCTAGAGATCCAAGCTCTGGGGCCAACGTCCTGACTTTC	CSARDPSSGANVLTF	.	TRBJ2-6	TRBV20-1	.
TGCGCCAGCAGCCACCAGACCGCGAACACTGAAGCTTTCTTT	CASSHQTANTEAFF	.	TRBJ1-1	TRBV4-3	few